This TCR beta chain came from a study of metastatic and nonmetastatic thyroid tumors. Before thyroid surgery, none of the patients had received any treatment. Trimming removed 10 bases at V and 1 base at J, with 18 bases between. CDR3 length: 15 residues. TCRdb recomputed clones from the PCR reads via MiXCR. Of 6,500 to 9,000 clones listed, around 38% are singletons. This chain links TRBV12-3 or TRBV12-4 with TRBJ2-3; D may be TRBD1 (7 bases). The sample comprised tumor tissue. This TCR came from a female donor with papillary thyroid cancer or a benign thyroid nodule (not recorded which). Some clones in this sample may be carry-over from other donors' samples. CDR3 nucleotides: TGTGCCACCAACTCAGGGGGGAGAGGCACAGATACGCAGTATTTT. Its protein is CATNSGGRGTDTQYF.